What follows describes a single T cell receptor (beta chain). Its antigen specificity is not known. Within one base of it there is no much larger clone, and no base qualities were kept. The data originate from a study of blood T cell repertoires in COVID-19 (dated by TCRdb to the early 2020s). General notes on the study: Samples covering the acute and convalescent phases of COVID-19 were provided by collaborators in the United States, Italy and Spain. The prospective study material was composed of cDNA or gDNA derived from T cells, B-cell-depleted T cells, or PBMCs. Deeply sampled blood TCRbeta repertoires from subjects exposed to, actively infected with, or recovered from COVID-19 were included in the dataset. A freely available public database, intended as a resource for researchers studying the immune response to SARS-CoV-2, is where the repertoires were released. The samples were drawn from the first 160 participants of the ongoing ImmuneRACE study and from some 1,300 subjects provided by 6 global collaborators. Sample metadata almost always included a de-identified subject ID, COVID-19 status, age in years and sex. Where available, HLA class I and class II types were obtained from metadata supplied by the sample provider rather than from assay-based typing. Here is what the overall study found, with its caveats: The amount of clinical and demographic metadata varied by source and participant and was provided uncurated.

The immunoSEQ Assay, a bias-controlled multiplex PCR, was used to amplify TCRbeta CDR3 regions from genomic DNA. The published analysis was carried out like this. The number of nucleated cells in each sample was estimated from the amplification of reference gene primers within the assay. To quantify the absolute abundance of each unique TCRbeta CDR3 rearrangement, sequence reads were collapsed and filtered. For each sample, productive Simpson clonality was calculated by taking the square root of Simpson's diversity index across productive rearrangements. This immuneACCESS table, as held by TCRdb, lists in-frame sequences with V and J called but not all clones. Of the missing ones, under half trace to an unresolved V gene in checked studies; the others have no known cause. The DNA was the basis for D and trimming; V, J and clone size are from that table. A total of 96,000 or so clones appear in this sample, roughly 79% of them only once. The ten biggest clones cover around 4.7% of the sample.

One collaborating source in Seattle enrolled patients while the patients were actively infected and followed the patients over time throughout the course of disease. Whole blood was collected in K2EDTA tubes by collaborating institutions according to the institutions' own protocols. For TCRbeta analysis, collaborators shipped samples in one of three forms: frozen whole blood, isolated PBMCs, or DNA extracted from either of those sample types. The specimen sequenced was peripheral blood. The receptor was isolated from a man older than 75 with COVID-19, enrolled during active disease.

This receptor has the CDR3 CASSLGAGGLMGIQYF. The nucleotide sequence is TGTGCCAGCAGCTTAGGGGCGGGGGGTTTGATGGGCATTCAGTACTTC. This chain is built from TRBV11-1 and TRBJ2-4, with TRBD2 identical over 8 junction bases. Trimmed from V: 1 base; trimmed from J: 9 bases; junction bases lacking a gene match: 11. The germline V gene (reference sequence) specifies SGHAT as CDR1 and FQDESV as CDR2. Its CDR3 holds 16 amino acids, cysteine through phenylalanine. Left in the record is the CDR3 DNA by itself, 48 bases read in frame from the first base.